This T cell receptor beta chain was captured in a study of OX40 agonist ivuxolimab in advanced cancers. Notes on the research overall: The costimulatory receptor OX40 (CD134) was targeted by ivuxolimab, a fully human IgG2 agonistic monoclonal antibody. Of the approximately 54 patients in dose escalation, about 20 had hepatocellular carcinoma, roughly 15 had melanoma, 9 had renal cell carcinoma and 9 had head and neck cancer. Intravenous ivuxolimab was administered to patients every 2 weeks at six dose levels: 0.01, 0.1, 0.3, 1.5, 3 and 10 mg/kg. The paper covers the monotherapy dose-escalation part of the phase I ivuxolimab trial, which included N ≈ 50 patients. Peripheral TCRbeta sequencing aimed to test whether ivuxolimab altered TCR sequence diversity and caused clonal T-cell expansion. Patients were allowed to have had prior anti-PD-1, anti-PD-L1 or anti-CTLA-4 therapy, and approximately 40% of the dose-escalation patients had been treated with checkpoint inhibitors. In the dose-escalation cohort, over 65% of patients were male, and the mean age was around 60 years, with a range of roughly 20 to 80. Partial responses occurred in three dose-escalation patients, of whom one had hepatocellular carcinoma and two had cutaneous melanoma.

To sequence the TCRbeta CDR3 region, genomic DNA was isolated from the sorted cells. The immunoSEQ Assay was used for sequencing of TCRbeta CDR3 regions. The source is immuneACCESS, and TCRdb retained only in-frame sequences with V and J called. Part of the clones is not carried over; for the studies checked, unresolved V genes explain less than half of this, and the remainder is unexplained. This sample lists some 50,000 clones; about 86% were detected once. About 6.4% of the sample is taken by the ten largest. According to the germline V gene, CDR1 reads SGHAT and CDR2 reads FQNNGV. At the junction V is shortened by 0 bases and J by 4 bases; bases outside the gene matches: 4. The CDR3 runs 15 amino acids, cysteine and phenylalanine included. Only the CDR3 part of the read is kept: 45 bases, read in frame from the first base. Remarks on this clone: The antigen this receptor binds is unknown. Qualities for individual bases were not recorded, and no much larger clone is one base off.

Patients with a history of autoimmune disease or receiving systemic immunosuppression were excluded from the trial. In every dose cohort, peripheral blood was drawn for TCR sequencing at baseline, cycle 4 day 1, and cycle 7 day 1. The samples were drawn from a first-in-human, open-label, multicenter phase I dose-escalation trial of ivuxolimab. Adults with locally advanced or metastatic melanoma, renal cell, hepatocellular, or head and neck squamous cell carcinoma were enrolled in the trial. Before TCR sequencing, CD4+ T cells and CD8+ T cells from peripheral blood were sorted into separate populations. Overall study outcomes, separate from this receptor: Clonal expansion of both CD4+ and CD8+ blood T cells was observed from baseline to week 6 at doses 0.1 to 3.0 mg/kg. After ivuxolimab, more expanded clones were found on average in CD8+ T cells than in CD4+ T cells. The antigen specificity of the clonally expanded peripheral T cells was not determined. Low levels of normalized T-cell clonal expansion were also shown by some nonresponding patients. In the 0.1-3.0 mg/kg groups, partial responders were among the patients with the lowest normalized peripheral clonal expansion, particularly in CD8+ T cells.

The chain employs TRBV11-2 and TRBJ1-2, with TRBD1 matching 8 junction bases. This clonotype originated in an adult with an advanced solid tumor such as melanoma, head and neck, liver or kidney cancer. The sample was CD4+ or CD8+ T cells sorted from blood, taken in a trial of the OX40 agonist ivuxolimab. The CDR3 region has the sequence CASSLEFGTGYGYTF. The nucleotides are TGTGCCAGCAGCTTAGAATTCGGGACAGGCTATGGCTACACCTTC.